Listed below are T cell receptor beta chains from one sample, sequenced in a study of blood T cell repertoires in COVID-19. Here immunoSEQ multiplex PCR was the method, and the copy in TCRdb shows in-frame clones only, minus some. In the table there are around 25,000 clones, around four fifths of which are singletons. The sequencing input was peripheral blood. The receptors come from a man older than 75 with active or convalescent COVID-19. Each CDR3 is given with its conserved first and last residue. Fields, in order: J gene, V gene, clone size, D gene, CDR3 DNA, CDR3 protein. A D gene is named only where the DNA matches it firmly. Some rows have no size entry. The others give once, few or many, or a class for an expanded clone.

J gene: TRBJ2-7
V gene: TRBV10-3
clone size: NA
D gene: TRBD1
CDR3 DNA: TGTGCCATCAGTGATGGGGGCAGGGGGCCGGGACGTTCCTACGAGCAGTACTTC
CDR3 protein: CAISDGGRGPGRSYEQYF

J gene: TRBJ1-2
V gene: TRBV11-2
clone size: NA
D gene: NA
CDR3 DNA: TGTGCCAGCAGCCCTGCCGGGACACCCTATGGCTACACCTTC
CDR3 protein: CASSPAGTPYGYTF

J gene: TRBJ1-2
V gene: TRBV3-1/TRBV3-2
clone size: NA
D gene: TRBD1
CDR3 DNA: TGTGCCAGCAGTCCTGACTCGGGACAGGGGCCCTACACCTTC
CDR3 protein: CASSPDSGQGPYTF

J gene: TRBJ1-3
V gene: TRBV7-2
clone size: NA
D gene: TRBD1
CDR3 DNA: TGTGCCAGCAGCTTAGGGCAGGGGGCTGGAAACACCATATATTTT
CDR3 protein: CASSLGQGAGNTIYF

J gene: TRBJ1-1
V gene: TRBV7-9
clone size: NA
D gene: TRBD1
CDR3 DNA: TGTGCCAGCAGCTGGCAGGGGGCCGGCACTGAAGCTTTCTTT
CDR3 protein: CASSWQGAGTEAFF

J gene: TRBJ1-3
V gene: TRBV2
clone size: NA
D gene: NA
CDR3 DNA: TGTGCCAGCAGTGAAGACACCCTCTCTGGAAACACCATATATTTT
CDR3 protein: CASSEDTLSGNTIYF

J gene: TRBJ2-2
V gene: TRBV6-5
clone size: NA
D gene: TRBD1
CDR3 DNA: TGTGCCAGCAGTTATACAGGGGGCTTTGGGGAGCTGTTTTTT
CDR3 protein: CASSYTGGFGELFF

J gene: TRBJ2-3
V gene: TRBV2
clone size: NA
D gene: TRBD2
CDR3 DNA: TGTGCCAGCAGTGAAGAAGCGGGGGGTTACACAGATACGCAGTATTTT
CDR3 protein: CASSEEAGGYTDTQYF

J gene: TRBJ2-5
V gene: TRBV6-2/TRBV6-3
clone size: once
D gene: TRBD2
CDR3 DNA: TGTGCCAGCAGTGGTGCAGGGATCGGGGGGGAGACCCAGTACTTC
CDR3 protein: CASSGAGIGGETQYF

J gene: TRBJ1-1
V gene: TRBV3-1/TRBV3-2
clone size: NA
D gene: NA
CDR3 DNA: TGTGCCAGCAGCCAAGTTGCCAGGCAACCAACCGCTGAAGCTTTCTTT
CDR3 protein: CASSQVARQPTAEAFF

J gene: TRBJ1-1
V gene: TRBV27
clone size: once
D gene: NA
CDR3 DNA: TGTGCCAGCAGGTCCGGCGGGTCGAACACTGAAGCTTTCTTT
CDR3 protein: CASRSGGSNTEAFF

J gene: TRBJ1-2
V gene: TRBV5-4
clone size: NA
D gene: TRBD1
CDR3 DNA: TGTGCCAGCAGCTTGGATACAGGGGCGGTGGGCTACACCTTC
CDR3 protein: CASSLDTGAVGYTF

J gene: TRBJ1-2
V gene: TRBV6-2/TRBV6-3
clone size: NA
D gene: NA
CDR3 DNA: TGTGCCAGCAGTTATGCAGGGTCGATCTATGGCTACACCTTC
CDR3 protein: CASSYAGSIYGYTF

J gene: TRBJ2-7
V gene: TRBV6-2/TRBV6-3
clone size: NA
D gene: NA
CDR3 DNA: TGTGCCAGCAGTCAACAGGGATACGAGCAGTACTTC
CDR3 protein: CASSQQGYEQYF

J gene: TRBJ1-4
V gene: TRBV5-1
clone size: NA
D gene: TRBD1
CDR3 DNA: TGCGCCAGCAGCCAAAAGACAGGGCTTGGTGAAAAACTGTTTTTT
CDR3 protein: CASSQKTGLGEKLFF

J gene: TRBJ1-6
V gene: TRBV29-1
clone size: NA
D gene: NA
CDR3 DNA: TGCAGCGTTGTTGAGACTTTTGGCTCACCCCTCCACTTT
CDR3 protein: CSVVETFGSPLHF

J gene: TRBJ2-1
V gene: TRBV3-1/TRBV3-2
clone size: NA
D gene: TRBD2
CDR3 DNA: TGTGCCAGCACGCCGTCGGGTGGACTAGCGGCCTACAATGAGCAGTTCTTC
CDR3 protein: CASTPSGGLAAYNEQFF

J gene: TRBJ1-5
V gene: TRBV15
clone size: NA
D gene: TRBD1
CDR3 DNA: TGTGCCACCAGCGGACAGGGTTCCCGCCAGCCCCAGCATTTT
CDR3 protein: CATSGQGSRQPQHF

J gene: TRBJ2-3
V gene: TRBV20-1
clone size: NA
D gene: NA
CDR3 DNA: TGCAGTGCTAGTAACATTCAGAGCACAGATACGCAGTATTTT
CDR3 protein: CSASNIQSTDTQYF

J gene: TRBJ2-7
V gene: TRBV28
clone size: once
D gene: NA
CDR3 DNA: TGTGCCAGCACCACCGCCGGGAAAACCTACGAGCAGTACTTC
CDR3 protein: CASTTAGKTYEQYF

J gene: TRBJ1-4
V gene: TRBV19
clone size: NA
D gene: TRBD1
CDR3 DNA: TGTGCCAGTAGTATTAGGGGGCAAGGAGAAAAACTGTTTTTT
CDR3 protein: CASSIRGQGEKLFF

J gene: TRBJ1-4
V gene: TRBV6-6
clone size: NA
D gene: TRBD1
CDR3 DNA: TGTGCCAGCAGTCACCCCCGGGACAGGGTCCCTCTGGATGAAAAACTGTTTTTT
CDR3 protein: CASSHPRDRVPLDEKLFF

J gene: TRBJ2-1
V gene: TRBV10-1
clone size: NA
D gene: NA
CDR3 DNA: TGCGCCAGCGCACGGGGATCAAACAATGAGCAGTTCTTC
CDR3 protein: CASARGSNNEQFF